This T cell receptor (beta chain) comes out of a study of shared clonotypes between healthy human individuals. Whole-study context: A few men and a couple of women, aged 18 to 49, were donors.

Sequencing was performed with immunoSEQ multiplex PCR; in TCRdb, only in-frame clones are kept and a portion is missing. The sample holds around 2.1 million clones, roughly 91% seen once. CDR1 and CDR2 from the germline V gene are LNHDA and SQIVND (reference sequence). V lost 3 bases to trimming and J lost 5 bases, with 14 bases between them. This CDR3 region has 15 residues. Naive CD8 cells lacked CD45RO and underwent positive selection for CCR7, leaving out terminally differentiated effector memory CD45RA+ cells. This clone was found once. No antigen is known for it. Whole-study findings and limits: Some naive CD4 clonotypes, roughly 4.7%, turned up in common across a handful of donors.

Sequenced input: naive CD8+ T cells from PBMCs. The receptor was derived from a young man in good health. Some clones in this sample may be carry-over from other donors' samples. The gene calls are TRBV19 and TRBJ2-1; perhaps TRBD1 as D (8 bases). The CDR3 is CASSMDREGNNEQFF. Here the CDR3 DNA reads TGTGCCAGTAGTATGGACAGGGAGGGAAACAATGAGCAGTTCTTC.